This T cell receptor (beta chain) derives from a study of cytomegalovirus exposure and HLA in healthy donors. PCR amplification relied on 60 Vbeta primers (plus 13 Jbeta primers). Profiled with immunoSEQ multiplex PCR; TCRdb holds only in-frame clones, not every one. The data contain fewer than 120,000 clones, about 80% of them singletons. Study observations and caveats: Presence/absence analyses took donor sequencing depth as roughly uniform.

As to this clone: Its antigen is as yet unknown.

Material for sequencing was PBMCs. The sequence was obtained from a woman aged 60-70 years in good health and CMV-seropositive.

The CDR3 coding sequence is TGTGCCAGTAGTATTCGACTAGCGGTTAACACCGGGGAGCTGTTTTTT. It yields the protein CASSIRLAVNTGELFF. The chain recombines TRBV19 with TRBJ2-2, with 9 bases matching TRBD2. The junction had 4 bases not matched to a gene; V was cut back by 3 bases and J by 2 bases. Looked up from germline, CDR1 is LNHDA and CDR2 is SQIVND (reference sequence). The CDR3 is 16 amino acids.